The clone carrying this T cell receptor (beta chain) was observed at least ten times. V was cut by 2 bases and J by 0 bases, with 8 bases left in between. This CDR3 region has 15 residues. Germline CDR1 and CDR2: SGHTA and FQGNSA. The data stem from a study of blood T cell repertoires in COVID-19. The overall study: Spain, Italy and the United States supplied samples that represented acute and convalescent COVID-19. T cells, B-cell-depleted T cells, or PBMCs supplied cDNA or gDNA.

Original processing methods: The authors estimated nucleated cell counts from reference gene primer amplification. Using immunoSEQ multiplex PCR, the repertoire was profiled, and TCRdb retains in-frame clones only, with some absent. D and trimming come from the DNA, and the V and J calls and clone size come from that table. The data hold around 220,000 clones, with more than 65% observed a single time. The TCR sequence derives from a woman in her thirties or forties with active or convalescent COVID-19. The chain links TRBV7-2 to TRBJ1-5; D gene uncertain. The specimen was peripheral blood. CDR3 nucleotide sequence: TGTGCCAGCAGCTTAACCAGATATAGCAATCAGCCCCAGCATTTT. Translated, it gives CASSLTRYSNQPQHF.